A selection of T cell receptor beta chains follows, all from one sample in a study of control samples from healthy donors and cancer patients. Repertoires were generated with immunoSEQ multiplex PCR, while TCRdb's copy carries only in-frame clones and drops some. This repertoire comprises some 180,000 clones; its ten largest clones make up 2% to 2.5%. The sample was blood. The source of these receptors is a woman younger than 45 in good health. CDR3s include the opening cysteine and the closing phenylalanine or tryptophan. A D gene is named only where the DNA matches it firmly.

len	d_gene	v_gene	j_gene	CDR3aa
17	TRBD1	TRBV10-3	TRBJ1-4	CAISEGTGVSTNEKLFF
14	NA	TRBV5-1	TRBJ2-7	CASSLRRGSYEQYF
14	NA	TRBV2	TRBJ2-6	CASSEFSGANVLTF
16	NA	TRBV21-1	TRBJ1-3	CASSKLRTFSGNTIYF
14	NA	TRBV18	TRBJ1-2	CASSPWRAAYGYTF
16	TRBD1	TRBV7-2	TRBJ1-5	CASSPQTGGVYQPQHF
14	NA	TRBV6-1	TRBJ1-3	CASSELGVGNTIYF
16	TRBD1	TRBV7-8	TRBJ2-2	CASSYTGTGRPGELFF
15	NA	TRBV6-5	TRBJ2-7	CASSYSSPGPYEQYF
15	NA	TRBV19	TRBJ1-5	CASSFMGYSNQPQHF
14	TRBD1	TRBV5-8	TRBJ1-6	CASRPTGVAQPLHF
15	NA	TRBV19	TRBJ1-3	CASSIRPDSGNTIYF
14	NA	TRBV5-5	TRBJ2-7	CASSFKWGDYEQYF
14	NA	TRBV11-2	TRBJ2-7	CASSSSGSSYEQYF
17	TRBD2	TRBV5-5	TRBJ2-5	CASSRAVPGGGAETQYF
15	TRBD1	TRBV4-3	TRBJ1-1	CASSQDDDRGTEAFF
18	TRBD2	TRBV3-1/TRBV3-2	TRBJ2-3	CASSPTSGGGPSTDTQYF